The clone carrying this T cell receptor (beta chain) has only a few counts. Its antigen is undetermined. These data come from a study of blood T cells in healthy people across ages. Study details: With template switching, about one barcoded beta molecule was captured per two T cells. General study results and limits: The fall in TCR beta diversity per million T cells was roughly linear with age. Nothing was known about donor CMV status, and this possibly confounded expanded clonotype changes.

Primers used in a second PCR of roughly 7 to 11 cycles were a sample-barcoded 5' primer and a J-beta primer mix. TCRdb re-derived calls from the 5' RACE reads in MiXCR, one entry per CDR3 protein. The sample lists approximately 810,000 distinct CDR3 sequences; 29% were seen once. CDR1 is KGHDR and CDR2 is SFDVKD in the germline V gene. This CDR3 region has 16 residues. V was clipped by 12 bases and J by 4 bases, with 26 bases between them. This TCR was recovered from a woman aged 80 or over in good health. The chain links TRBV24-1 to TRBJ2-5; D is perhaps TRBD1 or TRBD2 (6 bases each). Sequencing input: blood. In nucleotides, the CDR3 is TGTGCCGCCTCGGGGGTCGGGGGCAGAGAGGGAGAGACCCAGTACTTC. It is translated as CAASGVGGREGETQYF.